Sequencing of this TCR beta chain was carried out in a study of CD8+CD57+ T cells in acquired aplastic anemia. General observations from the study: The CD8+ Simpson's diversity of patients and controls was not significantly different. Common to patients and controls were around 30 CD8+ CDR3 sequences.

Profiling of TCR beta VDJ combinations and CDR3 sequences used genomic DNA as template. TCRdb ran MiXCR on the reads and lists one entry per CDR3 protein. The sample shows hundreds of thousands of distinct CDR3 sequences, about two thirds of them seen only once. Of note for this clonotype: The target antigen is unknown.

Trimming removed 1 base from V and 6 bases from J, with 15 bases in between. In germline, CDR1 is SGHTA, CDR2 FQGTGA. There are 15 residues in the CDR3. The source of this sequence is a human donor in good health, serving as a control. This chain joins TRBV7-3 and TRBJ1-1, with no clear D. Source material: sorted CD4+, CD8+, or CD8+CD57+ T cells (not recorded which) from PBMCs. The CDR3 DNA reads as TGTGCCAGCAGCTTAAGGACCCTTACAGTCCCTGAAGCTTTCTTT. Translated, it gives CASSLRTLTVPEAFF. Filled out from reference TRBV7-3 and TRBJ1-1, the complete variable domain reads GAGVSQTPSNKVTEKGKYVELRCDPISGHTALYWYRQSLGQGPEFLIYFQGTGAADDSGLPNDRFFAVRPEGSVSTLKIQRTERGDSAVYLCASSLRTLTVPEAFFGQGTRLTVV.